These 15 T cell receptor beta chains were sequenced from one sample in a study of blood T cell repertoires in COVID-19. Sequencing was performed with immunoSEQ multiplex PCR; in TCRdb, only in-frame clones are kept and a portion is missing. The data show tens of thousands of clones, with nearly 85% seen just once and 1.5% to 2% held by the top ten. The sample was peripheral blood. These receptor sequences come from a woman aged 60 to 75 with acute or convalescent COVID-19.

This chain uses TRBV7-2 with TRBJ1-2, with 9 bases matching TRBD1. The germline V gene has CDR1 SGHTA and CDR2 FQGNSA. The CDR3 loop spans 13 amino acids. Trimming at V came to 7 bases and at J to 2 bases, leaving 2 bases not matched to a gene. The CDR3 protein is CASIGTGNYGYTF. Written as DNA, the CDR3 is TGTGCCAGCATAGGGACAGGGAACTATGGCTACACCTTC.

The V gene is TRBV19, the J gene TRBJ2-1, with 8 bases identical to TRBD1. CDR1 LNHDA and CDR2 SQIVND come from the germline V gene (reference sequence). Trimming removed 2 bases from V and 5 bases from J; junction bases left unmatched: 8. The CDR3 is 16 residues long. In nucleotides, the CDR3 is TGTGCCAGTAGTATATTCGGACAGGGCGTAAACAATGAGCAGTTCTTC. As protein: CASSIFGQGVNNEQFF.

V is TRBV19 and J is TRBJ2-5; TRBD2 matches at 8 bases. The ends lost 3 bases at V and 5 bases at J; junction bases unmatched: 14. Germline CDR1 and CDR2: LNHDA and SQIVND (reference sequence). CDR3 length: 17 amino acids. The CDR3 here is CASSIGVSGGPLETQYF. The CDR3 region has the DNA TGTGCCAGTAGTATCGGGGTCTCGGGAGGGCCTCTGGAGACCCAGTACTTC.

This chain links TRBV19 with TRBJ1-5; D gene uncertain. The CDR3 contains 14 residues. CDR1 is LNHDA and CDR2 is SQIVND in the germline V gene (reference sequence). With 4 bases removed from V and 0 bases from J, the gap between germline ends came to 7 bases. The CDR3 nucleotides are TGTGCCAGTAGTAACCAGTATAGCAATCAGCCCCAGCATTTT. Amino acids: CASSNQYSNQPQHF.

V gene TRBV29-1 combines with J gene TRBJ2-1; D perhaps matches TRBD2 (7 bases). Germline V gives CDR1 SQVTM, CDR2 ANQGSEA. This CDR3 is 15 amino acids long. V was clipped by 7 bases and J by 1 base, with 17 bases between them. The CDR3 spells CSGELRGRSYNEQFF. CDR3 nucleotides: TGCAGCGGGGAATTGCGGGGGCGGTCCTACAATGAGCAGTTCTTC.

The CDR3 nucleotides read TGTGCCTGGAGTCTCCCGTACACCGGGGAGCTGTTTTTT. It codes for CAWSLPYTGELFF. The chain couples TRBV30 to TRBJ2-2, with unresolved D. The V end lost 2 bases, the J end lost 3 bases, and 7 bases lay between the germline ends. CDR3 length: 13 amino acids. Germline-derived CDR1 and CDR2 are GTSNPN and SVGIG (reference sequence).

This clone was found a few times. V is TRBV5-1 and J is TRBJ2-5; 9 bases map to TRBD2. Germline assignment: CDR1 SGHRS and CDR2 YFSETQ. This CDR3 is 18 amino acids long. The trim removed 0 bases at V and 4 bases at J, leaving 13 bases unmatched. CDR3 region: CASSLAYGGGGAVETQYF. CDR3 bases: TGCGCCAGCAGCTTGGCCTATGGTGGCGGGGGGGCCGTAGAGACCCAGTACTTC.

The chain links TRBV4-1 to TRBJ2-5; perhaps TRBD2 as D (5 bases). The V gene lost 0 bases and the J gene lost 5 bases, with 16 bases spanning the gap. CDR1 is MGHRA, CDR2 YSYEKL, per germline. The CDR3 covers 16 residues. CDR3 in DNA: TGCGCCAGCAGCCAAGATCTGGGTACCGGCGGGGAGACCCAGTACTTC. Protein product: CASSQDLGTGGETQYF.

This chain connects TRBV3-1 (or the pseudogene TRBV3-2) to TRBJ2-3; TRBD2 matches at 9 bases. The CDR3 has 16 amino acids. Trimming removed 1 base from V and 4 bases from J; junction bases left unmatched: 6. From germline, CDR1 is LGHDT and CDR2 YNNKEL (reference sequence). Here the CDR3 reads CASSQGLAEGADTQYF. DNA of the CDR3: TGTGCCAGCAGCCAAGGACTAGCGGAGGGGGCAGATACGCAGTATTTT.

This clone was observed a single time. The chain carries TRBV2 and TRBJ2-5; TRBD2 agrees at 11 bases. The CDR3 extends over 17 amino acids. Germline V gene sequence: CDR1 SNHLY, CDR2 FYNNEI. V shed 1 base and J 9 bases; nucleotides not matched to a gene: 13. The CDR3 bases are TGTGCCAGCAGTGAAGGGACTAGCGGGTTCCCAAGAGTGGCCCAGTACTTC. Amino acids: CASSEGTSGFPRVAQYF.

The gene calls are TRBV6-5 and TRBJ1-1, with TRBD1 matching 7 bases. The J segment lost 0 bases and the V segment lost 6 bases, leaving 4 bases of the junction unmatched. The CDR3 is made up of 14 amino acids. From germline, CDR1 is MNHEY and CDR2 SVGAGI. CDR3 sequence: CASSRQGLNTEAFF. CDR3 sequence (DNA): TGTGCCAGCAGCAGACAGGGTCTGAACACTGAAGCTTTCTTT.

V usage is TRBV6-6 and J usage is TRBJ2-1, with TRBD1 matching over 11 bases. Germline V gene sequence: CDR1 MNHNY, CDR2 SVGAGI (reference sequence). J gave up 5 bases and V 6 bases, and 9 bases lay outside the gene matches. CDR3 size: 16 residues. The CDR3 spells CASSRGGQGANNEQFF. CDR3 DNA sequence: TGTGCCAGCAGCCGGGGAGGACAGGGGGCTAACAATGAGCAGTTCTTC.

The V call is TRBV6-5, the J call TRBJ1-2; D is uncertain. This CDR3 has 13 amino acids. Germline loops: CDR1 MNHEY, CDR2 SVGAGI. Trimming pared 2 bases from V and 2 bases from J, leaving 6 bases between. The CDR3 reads CASSYRVNYGYTF. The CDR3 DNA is TGTGCCAGCAGTTACCGAGTCAACTATGGCTACACCTTC.

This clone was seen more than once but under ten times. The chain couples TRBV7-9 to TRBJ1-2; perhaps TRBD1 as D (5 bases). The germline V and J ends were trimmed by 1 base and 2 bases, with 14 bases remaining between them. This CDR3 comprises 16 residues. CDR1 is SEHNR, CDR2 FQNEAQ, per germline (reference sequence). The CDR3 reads CASSLGGASVNYGYTF. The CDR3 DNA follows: TGTGCCAGCAGCTTAGGTGGGGCCTCAGTAAACTATGGCTACACCTTC.

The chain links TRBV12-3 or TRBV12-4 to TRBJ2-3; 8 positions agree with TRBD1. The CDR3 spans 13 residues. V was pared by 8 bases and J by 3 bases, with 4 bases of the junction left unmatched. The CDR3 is CASDGQGTDTQYF. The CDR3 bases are TGTGCCAGCGATGGACAGGGTACAGATACGCAGTATTTT.